A selection of T cell receptor beta chains follows, all from one sample in a study of human T cells and chemical hapten exposure. A single record per CDR3 protein comes from TCRdb applying MiXCR to the RACE reads. The table shows under 450,000 distinct CDR3 sequences, with 4.8% occurring only once. This specimen consisted of whole blood, obtained in connection with sensitization to the hapten diphenylcyclopropenone (DPC). These TCRs come from a woman in her forties or fifties with alopecia areata. Some clones in this sample may be carry-over from other donors' samples. Each CDR3 is given with its conserved first and last residue. D genes are given only for firm matches. Size values are once, few and many counts, or a class for expanded clones, and some rows have none.

NA	TRBJ1-1	TRBV7-3	many	TGTGCCAGCAGCTCCTTAGGGACGAACACTGAAGCTTTCTTT	CASSSLGTNTEAFF
NA	TRBJ1-6	TRBV5-1	many	TGCGCCAGCAGCCCGGCGGGGAAAGATAATTCACCCCTCCACTTT	CASSPAGKDNSPLHF
NA	TRBJ1-6	TRBV6-1	many	TGTGCCAGCAGTGTACAGGTTATGAATTCACCCCTCCACTTT	CASSVQVMNSPLHF
NA	TRBJ2-3	TRBV27	NA	TGTGCCAGCAGTTTAAAACTTGGAGATACGCAGTATTTT	CASSLKLGDTQYF
NA	TRBJ2-3	TRBV18	NA	TGTGCCAGCTCACCATCGCAACTAGATACGCAGTATTTT	CASSPSQLDTQYF
NA	TRBJ1-2	TRBV29-1	many	TGCAGCGTTGATCCCCAGAGCACTAACTATGGCTACACCTTC	CSVDPQSTNYGYTF
TRBD1	TRBJ1-4	TRBV9	NA	TGTGCCAGCAGCGTTACAGGGGGTAATGAAAAACTGTTTTTT	CASSVTGGNEKLFF
NA	TRBJ2-6	TRBV4-1	many	TGCGCCAGCAGCCAAGGTCCTGGGGCCAACGTCCTGACTTTC	CASSQGPGANVLTF
NA	TRBJ2-3	TRBV6-5	many	TGTGCCAGCAGTTTCGGCGGGGGCGTGGATACGCAGTATTTT	CASSFGGGVDTQYF
NA	TRBJ1-1	TRBV4-2	NA	TGTGCCAGCAGTCCGATCAGGGACGACACTGAAGCTTTCTTT	CASSPIRDDTEAFF
NA	TRBJ2-3	TRBV28	many	TGTGCCAGTCATCCCCCTGTTAGCACAGATACGCAGTATTTT	CASHPPVSTDTQYF
NA	TRBJ1-2	TRBV7-9	few	TGTGCCAGCAGCCTAGAGACAGTGCTATATGGCTACACCTTC	CASSLETVLYGYTF
NA	TRBJ1-1	TRBV6-5	NA	TGTGCCAGCAGTTCCGGGGACCGGAACACTGAAGCTTTCTTT	CASSSGDRNTEAFF
TRBD1	TRBJ2-5	TRBV29-1	many	TGCAGCGCCCTAGGACAGGCTGGAGAGACCCAGTACTTC	CSALGQAGETQYF
TRBD2	TRBJ2-3	TRBV3-1	many	TGTGCCAGCAGCCAAGAAATAGCGGGGGGGGCCGACAGCACAGATACGCAGTATTTT	CASSQEIAGGADSTDTQYF
TRBD2	TRBJ2-5	TRBV7-6	many	TGTGCCAGCAGCTCGGGGACTAGCGGCGGGGAGACCCAGTACTTC	CASSSGTSGGETQYF
TRBD1	TRBJ1-5	TRBV29-1	NA	TGCAGCGTTCAGGACAGGGGGGCGCATCAGCCCCAGCATTTT	CSVQDRGAHQPQHF
TRBD2	TRBJ2-3	TRBV20-1	few	TGCAGTGCTCCCCTAGCGGGGGTCCCCACAGATACGCAGTATTTT	CSAPLAGVPTDTQYF
NA	TRBJ2-7	TRBV20-1	few	TGCAGTGCTCCCTCCGCGCGGGGAAGACAGTACTTC	CSAPSARGRQYF
NA	TRBJ2-4	TRBV12-3/TRBV12-4	few	TGTGCCAGCAGTCAAGGGACACGACTAGCCAAAAACATTCAGTACTTC	CASSQGTRLAKNIQYF